Listed here are 20 T cell receptor beta chains from one sample, sequenced in a study of blood T cell repertoires in COVID-19. Measured with immunoSEQ multiplex PCR; TCRdb has only the in-frame clones, and not every one. The sample yields 250,000 to 400,000 clones, approximately 88% seen once. The sample consisted of peripheral blood. These TCRs come from a woman in her 30s with COVID-19, enrolled during active disease.

V is TRBV6-5 and J is TRBJ2-1; D unclear. V was trimmed by 4 bases and J by 0 bases, leaving 4 bases between them. CDR3 size: 13 residues. Per germline, CDR1 MNHEY and CDR2 SVGAGI. The CDR3 loop reads CASSSSSYNEQFF. The DNA for the CDR3 is TGTGCCAGCAGTTCTAGCTCCTACAATGAGCAGTTCTTC.

To note about this clone: Sequence at one end of the junction differs from germline and may be a read error. V is TRBV7-7 and J is TRBJ2-5; a possible D gene is TRBD2 (7 bases). The germline V gene encodes CDR1 SSHAT and CDR2 FNYEAQ (reference sequence). The CDR3 runs 15 residues. The DNA for the CDR3 is TGTGCTAGCAGCAAGGGGGGGGTAATGGGCGAGACCCAGTACTTC. Translating gives CASSKGGVMGETQYF.

The rearrangement uses TRBV12-3 or TRBV12-4 and TRBJ1-2; no definite D call. Trimming left V 3 bases short and J 3 bases short, with 8 bases between. This CDR3 contains 13 residues. In DNA, the CDR3 is TGTGCCAGCAGTTTGAAGAGCCACTATGGCTACACCTTC. Translating it yields CASSLKSHYGYTF.

The chain has TRBV7-8 and TRBJ1-5; D perhaps matches TRBD1 (5 bases). Trimming stripped 3 bases from V and 0 bases from J, with 15 bases between. This CDR3 is 17 amino acids long. In germline, CDR1 is SGHVS, CDR2 FQNEAQ. The CDR3 loop is CASSLTVSFNSNQPQHF. CDR3 bases: TGTGCCAGCAGCTTGACAGTGAGTTTCAATAGCAATCAGCCCCAGCATTTT.

The CDR3 loop reads CASSQVGGETQYF. The CDR3, as DNA: TGTGCCAGCAGCCAAGTCGGGGGAGAGACCCAGTACTTC. The chain has TRBV4-2 and TRBJ2-5; possible D gene TRBD2, 6 bases. V was shortened by 1 base and J by 4 bases, with 7 bases between the two germline ends. Germline CDR1 is LGHNA and CDR2 is YNFKEQ. This CDR3 spans 13 amino acids.

CDR3 DNA: TGTGCCAGCAGTGACTTACGAAACGCCGGGACAGAAGTTGAAGCTTTCTTT. Its protein is CASSDLRNAGTEVEAFF. V is TRBV6-2 or TRBV6-3 and J is TRBJ1-1; 7 bases agree with TRBD1. The V segment lost 5 bases and the J segment 7 bases; nucleotides outside the gene matches: 19. The CDR3 has 17 residues. The germline V gene encodes CDR1 MNHEY and CDR2 SVGEGT.

V and J are TRBV7-2 and TRBJ2-7; D perhaps matches TRBD1 (6 bases). CDR1 is SGHTA, CDR2 FQGNSA, per germline. Trimming left V 0 bases short and J 3 bases short, with 15 bases between. This CDR3 has 16 amino acids. CDR3 bases: TGTGCCAGCAGCTTAGCGTCGCAGGGGTGGGTCTACGAGCAGTACTTC. It encodes CASSLASQGWVYEQYF.

V gene TRBV4-1 combines with J gene TRBJ1-5; a possible D gene is TRBD1 (6 bases). Per the germline V gene, CDR1 is MGHRA and CDR2 is YSYEKL. The CDR3 consists of 14 residues. Trimming removed 1 base from V and 4 bases from J, with 8 bases in between. The CDR3 protein is CASSQGRGNQPQHF. The CDR3, as DNA: TGCGCCAGCAGCCAAGGAAGGGGGAATCAGCCCCAGCATTTT.

The V call is TRBV11-2, the J call TRBJ2-3, with TRBD2 matching 7 bases. Germline V gene sequence: CDR1 SGHAT, CDR2 FQNNGV. CDR3 size: 15 residues. The J segment lost 7 bases and the V segment lost 4 bases, leaving 11 bases of the junction unmatched. CDR3 sequence: CASSSPWGGRNTQYF. The CDR3 DNA reads as TGTGCCAGCAGCTCACCGTGGGGAGGGAGAAATACGCAGTATTTT.

The rearrangement uses TRBV18 and TRBJ2-2; TRBD1 might be the D (6 bases). From germline, CDR1 is KGHSH and CDR2 LQKENI. The CDR3 extends over 16 amino acids. Trimming left V 2 bases short and J 0 bases short, with 10 bases between. The CDR3 sequence is CASSPGGPANTGELFF. The CDR3 DNA follows: TGTGCCAGCTCACCAGGGGGCCCCGCGAACACCGGGGAGCTGTTTTTT.

V and J are TRBV9 and TRBJ2-2, with a tentative D call TRBD1 (6 bases). Between the trimmed V and J ends, which lost 3 bases and 3 bases, there was a span of 12 bases. Germline CDR1 is SGDLS and CDR2 is YYNGEE. The CDR3 has 15 amino acids. CDR3 in amino acids: CASSGSDRHTGELFF. CDR3 bases: TGTGCCAGCAGCGGATCGGACAGACACACCGGGGAGCTGTTTTTT. The variable domain in full, with the rest retrieved from reference TRBV9 and TRBJ2-2, is DSGVTQTPKHLITATGQRVTLRCSPRSGDLSVYWYQQSLDQGLQFLIQYYNGEERAKGNILERFSAQQFPDLHSELNLSSLELGDSALYFCASSGSDRHTGELFFGEGSRLTVL.

The genes are TRBV2 and TRBJ2-3; D is unresolved. The V end was cut by 2 bases, the J end by 1 base, with 7 bases between. This CDR3 region has 14 residues. Germline lookup yields CDR1 SNHLY and CDR2 FYNNEI. CDR3 in DNA: TGTGCCAGCAGTGAACTAGTCGGCACAGATACGCAGTATTTT. Translated: CASSELVGTDTQYF.

In this sample, this clone turned up once. The chain employs TRBV9 and TRBJ2-2; maybe TRBD1 (6 bases). The V gene lost 5 bases and the J gene lost 2 bases, with 13 bases spanning the gap. This CDR3 has 15 residues. Germline lookup yields CDR1 SGDLS and CDR2 YYNGEE. As DNA, the CDR3 is TGTGCCAGCAGTATTACAGGGCTCAACACCGGGGAGCTGTTTTTT. Translating gives CASSITGLNTGELFF.

The J gene is TRBJ1-6, the V gene TRBV28, with D perhaps TRBD1 (5 bases). There are 17 residues in the CDR3. Germline CDR1 and CDR2: MDHEN and SYDVKM. Trimming took off 4 bases at V and 6 bases at J, with 19 bases between the two ends. The CDR3 region is CASSWEGNYGANSPLHF. CDR3 coding DNA: TGTGCCAGCAGTTGGGAGGGTAACTATGGGGCTAATTCACCCCTCCACTTT.

The chain recombines TRBV30 with TRBJ1-2, with D hard to call. The CDR3 runs 12 residues. Trimming removed 0 bases from V and 3 bases from J, with 5 bases in between. Germline V gene data show CDR1 as GTSNPN and CDR2 as SVGIG (reference sequence). This CDR3 is CAWSVHDYGYTF. CDR3 bases: TGTGCCTGGAGTGTACACGACTATGGCTACACCTTC. The full variable domain, with the rest looked up from reference TRBV30 and TRBJ1-2, is SQTIHQWPATLVQPVGSPLSLECTVEGTSNPNLYWYRQAAGRGLQLLFYSVGIGQISSEVPQNLSASRPQDRQFILSSKKLLLSDSGFYLCAWSVHDYGYTFGSGTRLTVV.

This clone was seen just once. This specimen includes other DNA sequences encoding the same CDR3. V is TRBV3-1 (or the pseudogene TRBV3-2) and J is TRBJ1-6; maybe TRBD1 (6 bases). Germline-derived CDR1 and CDR2 are LGHDT and YNNKEL (reference sequence). V was clipped by 3 bases and J by 7 bases, with 13 bases between them. The CDR3 has 15 residues. CDR3 bases: TGTGCCAGCAGCCAGGGGGGGCTTGGGAATTCACCCCTCCACTTT. This codes for CASSQGGLGNSPLHF.

The chain joins TRBV5-4 to TRBJ2-3; TRBD2 aligns across 13 bases. This CDR3 has 17 amino acids. The junction had 8 bases not matched to a gene; V was cut back by 2 bases and J by 5 bases. Germline V lookup: CDR1 SGHNT, CDR2 YYREEE (reference sequence). CDR3 nucleotide sequence: TGTGCCAGCAGCTTCACTAGCGGGGGGGTAGTTGGAGATACGCAGTATTTT. Translation gives CASSFTSGGVVGDTQYF.

The chain employs TRBV29-1 and TRBJ2-1, with 8 nucleotides matching TRBD1. Germline trimming cut 2 bases from V and 3 bases from J; bases unmatched to any gene: 6. Germline V gives CDR1 SQVTM, CDR2 ANQGSEA. There are 15 residues in the CDR3. The CDR3 sequence: CSVERPGQGYNEQFF. As DNA, the CDR3 is TGCAGCGTTGAAAGGCCCGGACAGGGCTACAATGAGCAGTTCTTC.

Only a few counts were recorded for this clone. V and J are TRBV3-1 (or the pseudogene TRBV3-2) and TRBJ2-7; 8 bases match TRBD2. The trim removed 1 base at V and 4 bases at J, leaving 3 bases unmatched. Germline lookup yields CDR1 LGHDT and CDR2 YNNKEL (reference sequence). The CDR3 extends over 14 amino acids. The CDR3 is CASSQAGGVYEQYF. The DNA of the CDR3 is TGTGCCAGCAGCCAAGCGGGGGGGGTGTACGAGCAGTACTTC.

The gene calls are TRBV2 and TRBJ2-1; 13 nucleotides agree with TRBD2. V lost 10 bases, J lost 3 bases, and 9 bases stayed unmatched. Per germline, CDR1 SNHLY and CDR2 FYNNEI. The CDR3 extends over 16 amino acids. CDR3 bases: TGTGCCACCAAAGGACTAGCGGGGGCCCGCTACAATGAGCAGTTCTTC. This sequence encodes CATKGLAGARYNEQFF.